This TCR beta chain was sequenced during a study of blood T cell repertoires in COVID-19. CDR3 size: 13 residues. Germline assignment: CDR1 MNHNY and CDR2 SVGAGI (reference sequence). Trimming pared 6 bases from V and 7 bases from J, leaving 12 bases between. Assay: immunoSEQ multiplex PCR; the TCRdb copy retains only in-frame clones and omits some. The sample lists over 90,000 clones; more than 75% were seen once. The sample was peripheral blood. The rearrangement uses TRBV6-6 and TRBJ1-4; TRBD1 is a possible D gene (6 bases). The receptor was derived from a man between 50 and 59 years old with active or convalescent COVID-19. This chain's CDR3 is CASRQGEAEKLFF. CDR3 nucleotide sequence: TGTGCCAGCAGACAGGGTGAGGCTGAAAAACTGTTTTTT.